The 21 T cell receptor beta chains below come from one sample, sequenced in a study of blood T cell repertoires in COVID-19. Libraries were prepared by immunoSEQ multiplex PCR; TCRdb keeps only in-frame clonotypes and omits some of them. The repertoire holds more than 150,000 clones, with roughly three quarters as singletons. Sequencing used PBMCs or T cells enriched from blood (not recorded which). The receptors here all came from a man in his sixties who had been exposed to COVID-19.

The chain links TRBV3-1 (or the pseudogene TRBV3-2) to TRBJ2-1, with D possibly matching TRBD2 (6 bases). CDR3 length equals 17 residues. Germline lookup yields CDR1 LGHDT and CDR2 YNNKEL (reference sequence). Trimming took 5 bases from V and 0 from J, leaving 17 bases between them. CDR3 nucleotides: TGTGCCAGCAGCTGGAGGCCCTCGGGAGCCTCCTACAATGAGCAGTTCTTC. It specifies CASSWRPSGASYNEQFF.

The J gene is TRBJ2-5, the V gene TRBV28; 14 positions agree with TRBD2. Germline V gene data show CDR1 as MDHEN and CDR2 as SYDVKM. CDR3 length: 17 residues. Trimming at V came to 4 bases and at J to 2 bases, leaving 6 bases not matched to a gene. For the CDR3, the DNA is TGTGCCAGCAGTTCCTATCGGACTAGCGGGAGGCAAGAGACCCAGTACTTC. Translation gives CASSSYRTSGRQETQYF.

The CDR3 spells CASSFGTGYYEQYF. The CDR3, as DNA: TGTGCCAGCAGCTTTGGGACAGGATACTACGAGCAGTACTTC. The chain has TRBV11-1 and TRBJ2-7; TRBD1 aligns across 8 bases. This CDR3 region has 14 residues. The J segment lost 3 bases and the V segment lost 3 bases, leaving 4 bases of the junction unmatched. From germline, CDR1 is SGHAT and CDR2 FQDESV (reference sequence).

The chain couples TRBV28 to TRBJ2-5, with 11 nucleotides matching TRBD1. Germline V lookup: CDR1 MDHEN, CDR2 SYDVKM. The CDR3 is 16 residues long. The V gene end was trimmed by 4 bases and the J gene end by 5 bases; junction bases not matched to a gene: 9. Here the CDR3 DNA reads TGTGCCAGCAGTTCGTTGGACAGGGGGCGCCGTGAGACCCAGTACTTC. It is translated as CASSSLDRGRRETQYF.

The chain uses TRBV5-1 and TRBJ2-3, with 14 bases fitting TRBD2. This CDR3 has 17 amino acids. Trimming at V came to 2 bases and at J to 2 bases, leaving 4 bases not matched to a gene. Germline V lookup: CDR1 SGHRS, CDR2 YFSETQ. This CDR3 reads CASSFAGLAGDTDTQYF. CDR3 DNA sequence: TGCGCCAGCAGCTTTGCGGGACTAGCGGGAGACACAGATACGCAGTATTTT.

This rearrangement joins TRBV10-1 to TRBJ1-1; possible D gene TRBD1, 6 bases. Trimming took off 6 bases at V and 0 bases at J, with 14 bases between the two ends. Germline assignment: CDR1 WNHNN and CDR2 SYGVQD (reference sequence). The CDR3 spans 15 residues. The CDR3 reads CASSWDTDMNTEAFF. The CDR3, as DNA: TGCGCCAGCAGCTGGGACACCGACATGAACACTGAAGCTTTCTTT.

The chain is built from TRBV7-9 and TRBJ2-3, with unresolved D. The CDR3 spans 10 residues. The germline gives CDR1 SEHNR, CDR2 FQNEAQ (reference sequence). The ends were cut back, 7 bases at V and 5 bases at J, with 4 bases in the middle. In DNA, the CDR3 is TGTGCCAGCAACGGAGATACGCAGTATTTT. It is translated as CASNGDTQYF.

This chain uses TRBV10-1 with TRBJ2-7; a weak D match, TRBD1 (6 bases). The CDR3 length is 15 residues. Trimming stripped 2 bases from V and 0 bases from J, with 11 bases between. Germline V gene data show CDR1 as WNHNN and CDR2 as SYGVQD (reference sequence). The CDR3 DNA follows: TGCGCCAGCAGTGAGACACAGGGTTTCTCCTACGAGCAGTACTTC. This codes for CASSETQGFSYEQYF.

The chain employs TRBV7-2 and TRBJ2-3; TRBD2 is a possible D gene (5 bases). Germline CDR1 SGHTA, CDR2 FQGNSA. V was trimmed by 6 bases and J by 5 bases, leaving 18 bases between them. The CDR3 is made up of 15 amino acids. The CDR3 bases are TGTGCCAGCAGGAGGGAGCCCTGGGAGAGAGATACGCAGTATTTT. Encoded protein: CASRREPWERDTQYF.

The rearrangement uses TRBV2 and TRBJ2-3; the D gene is possibly TRBD1 (6 bases). There are 14 residues in the CDR3. Germline-derived CDR1 and CDR2 are SNHLY and FYNNEI. The V gene lost 4 bases and the J gene lost 6 bases, with 14 bases spanning the gap. The CDR3 nucleotides are TGTGCCAGCAGTGTTTTGGGGGCCGGTGATACGCAGTATTTT. It specifies CASSVLGAGDTQYF.

The gene calls are TRBV19 and TRBJ1-2, with 8 bases lining up with TRBD1. The germline V gene has CDR1 LNHDA and CDR2 SQIVND (reference sequence). The CDR3 spans 17 residues. V gave up 4 bases and J gave up 6 bases; unmatched junction bases: 16. The CDR3 DNA is TGTGCCAGTAGTAAGGCAAGGACAGGGCCTTTATTCGATGGCTACACCTTC. Protein product: CASSKARTGPLFDGYTF.

The chain combines TRBV7-3 with TRBJ1-1; 8 bases align to TRBD1. Trimming removed 2 bases from V and 0 bases from J; junction bases left unmatched: 2. The germline V gene encodes CDR1 SGHTA and CDR2 FQGTGA. CDR3 size: 15 residues. CDR3: CASSLQGALNTEAFF. The CDR3 nucleotides read TGTGCCAGCAGCTTACAGGGGGCCCTGAACACTGAAGCTTTCTTT.

The CDR3 DNA follows: TGTGCCAGTAGTAGACAGGGTACTGGAAACACCATATATTTT. Its protein is CASSRQGTGNTIYF. This sequence joins TRBV19 and TRBJ1-3; 7 bases are a match to TRBD1. The CDR3 is 14 residues long. In germline, CDR1 is LNHDA, CDR2 SQIVND (reference sequence). Trimming cost V 4 bases and J 2 bases; bases outside gene matches: 2.

The chain joins TRBV27 to TRBJ1-1; 10 bases fit TRBD1. The length of the CDR3 is 15 residues. V lost 6 bases, J lost 6 bases, and 10 bases stayed unmatched. Per germline, CDR1 MNHEY and CDR2 SMNVEV (reference sequence). The CDR3 DNA is TGTGCCAGCAGCACCTGGGACAGGGGAGCCCCTGAAGCTTTCTTT. Its protein is CASSTWDRGAPEAFF.

The chain links TRBV27 to TRBJ2-7; 7 bases fit TRBD1. With 1 base clipped from V and 1 base from J, the junction kept 4 bases outside the gene matches. The CDR3 covers 15 residues. Germline CDR1 and CDR2: MNHEY and SMNVEV (reference sequence). CDR3 sequence: CASSLLGQKSYEQYF. CDR3 nucleotide sequence: TGTGCCAGCAGTTTATTGGGACAGAAATCCTACGAGCAGTACTTC.

CDR3 sequence reads: CASGIAGIRTDTQYF. CDR3 nucleotide sequence: TGTGCCAGCGGCATTGCGGGAATCCGCACAGATACGCAGTATTTT. The chain uses TRBV27 and TRBJ2-3; D perhaps matches TRBD2 (6 bases). The germline V gene encodes CDR1 MNHEY and CDR2 SMNVEV (reference sequence). V lost 8 bases, J lost 1 base, and 16 bases lay in between. The CDR3 runs to 15 residues.

The chain recombines TRBV27 with TRBJ1-2; 7 bases align to TRBD1. From germline, CDR1 is MNHEY and CDR2 SMNVEV (reference sequence). Trimming took 3 bases from V and 8 from J; bases not matched to a gene: 12. This CDR3 is built from 15 residues. CDR3 coding DNA: TGTGCCAGCAGTTTGGGGAGACAGGGAGTGTACGGCTACACCTTC. Translation: CASSLGRQGVYGYTF.

The V call is TRBV5-1, the J call TRBJ1-5, with TRBD1 identical over 7 bases. Losses at the gene ends were 4 bases for V and 2 bases for J; bases not matched to a gene: 3. CDR1 is SGHRS and CDR2 is YFSETQ in the germline V gene. The CDR3 length is 14 residues. CDR3 nucleotides: TGCGCCAGCAGCCCCGACAGGGGCAATCAGCCCCAGCATTTT. Amino acids: CASSPDRGNQPQHF.

The chain links TRBV12-5 to TRBJ1-1; TRBD1 matches at 8 bases. The V gene end was trimmed by 1 base and the J gene end by 2 bases; junction bases not matched to a gene: 3. The germline V gene has CDR1 LGHNT and CDR2 FRNRAP. The CDR3 is 15 amino acids. In nucleotides, the CDR3 is TGTGCTAGTGGTTTGGCCGGGACAGGAAACACTGAAGCTTTCTTT. Amino acids: CASGLAGTGNTEAFF.

The rearrangement uses TRBV20-1 and TRBJ2-7, with 8 nucleotides matching TRBD1. Germline V CDR1 and CDR2: DFQATT, SNEGSKA (reference sequence). The CDR3 has 15 residues. V dropped 3 bases and J dropped 2; count of bases not matched to a gene: 9. The CDR3 DNA is TGCAGTGCTAGTCCAACAGGGGGGCAACCCTACGAGCAGTACTTC. It yields the protein CSASPTGGQPYEQYF.

The genes are TRBV5-8 and TRBJ1-4; 7 positions agree with TRBD1. J lost 6 bases, V lost 5 bases, and 4 bases had no gene match. CDR1 SGHTS and CDR2 YDEGEE come from the germline V gene. The CDR3 runs 13 residues. The CDR3 here is CASSNRGDEKLFF. As DNA, the CDR3 is TGTGCCAGCAGTAACAGGGGCGATGAAAAACTGTTTTTT.